A selection of T cell receptor beta chains follows, all from one sample in a study of CD8 T cells in ankylosing spondylitis. One entry per CDR3 protein results from TCRdb running MiXCR on the 5' RACE reads. The table has 700,000 to 850,000 distinct CDR3 sequences, about 10% seen once. Specimen: blood, either unsorted or a sorted T cell fraction (not recorded which). The receptors here all came from a male donor with ankylosing spondylitis. Each CDR3 is given with its conserved first and last residue. A D gene is named only where the DNA matches it firmly. Part of the rows lack a size; the others show once, few, many or a class for expanded clones.

D gene	V gene	clone size	J gene	CDR3 protein	CDR3 DNA
NA	TRBV4-2	many	TRBJ1-1	CASSPSSGEWFPTEAFF	TGTGCCAGCAGCCCCTCATCAGGGGAATGGTTTCCTACTGAAGCTTTCTTT
NA	TRBV25-1	NA	TRBJ2-1	CASRGEAPEQFF	TGTGCCAGCAGGGGCGAGGCGCCTGAGCAGTTCTTC
TRBD1	TRBV5-1	many	TRBJ1-1	CASRDRGNTEAFF	TGCGCCAGCAGGGACAGGGGGAACACTGAAGCTTTCTTT
TRBD1	TRBV6-1	NA	TRBJ2-3	CASRPDRGRTDTQYF	TGTGCCAGCAGACCCGACAGGGGGCGAACAGATACGCAGTATTTT
NA	TRBV29-1	many	TRBJ2-2	CSVSGQNTGELFF	TGCAGCGTGTCGGGACAGAACACCGGGGAGCTGTTTTTT
NA	TRBV20-1	few	TRBJ2-1	CSARSDYYNEQFF	TGCAGTGCTAGATCGGACTACTACAATGAGCAGTTCTTC
NA	TRBV5-5	many	TRBJ1-2	CASSLEGLYGYTF	TGTGCCAGCAGCTTGGAGGGTCTCTATGGCTACACCTTC
NA	TRBV28	NA	TRBJ1-5	CASSLSLASYSNQPQHF	TGTGCCAGCAGTTTGAGTTTAGCCTCATATAGCAATCAGCCCCAGCATTTT
NA	TRBV28	NA	TRBJ1-2	CASSPPLVGYYGYTF	TGTGCCAGCAGTCCCCCCCTGGTAGGGTACTATGGCTACACCTTC
NA	TRBV7-8	NA	TRBJ2-3	CASSLVKIYTDTQYF	TGTGCCAGCAGCTTAGTAAAAATCTACACAGATACGCAGTATTTT
NA	TRBV10-3	many	TRBJ2-1	CAISELPSDYNEQFF	TGTGCCATCAGTGAGCTCCCTAGCGACTACAATGAGCAGTTCTTC
TRBD2	TRBV20-1	many	TRBJ2-4	CSARDPRGDRRYF	TGCAGTGCTAGAGATCCCCGGGGGGACCGGCGGTACTTC
TRBD1	TRBV10-3	NA	TRBJ2-1	CAISTGQGQGRRNEQFF	TGTGCCATCAGCACCGGACAGGGCCAAGGGAGGAGGAATGAGCAGTTCTTC
NA	TRBV7-9	few	TRBJ2-2	CASSFGLTSTGELFF	TGTGCCAGCAGCTTCGGGTTAACGTCCACCGGGGAGCTGTTTTTT
NA	TRBV9	few	TRBJ2-7	CASSDDPAGRTYEQYF	TGTGCCAGCAGCGACGACCCGGCAGGGAGGACGTACGAGCAGTACTTC
TRBD1	TRBV29-1	NA	TRBJ1-1	CSVSTGARTEAFF	TGCAGCGTTTCAACAGGGGCTCGGACTGAAGCTTTCTTT
TRBD2	TRBV23-1	NA	TRBJ2-5	CASSQSWVAGGPTKETQYF	TGCGCCAGCAGTCAATCTTGGGTAGCGGGAGGGCCGACCAAAGAGACCCAGTACTTC
NA	TRBV9	NA	TRBJ2-1	CASSVALGRGEQFF	TGTGCCAGCAGCGTAGCTTTAGGGCGGGGTGAGCAGTTCTTC
NA	TRBV5-1	few	TRBJ2-3	CASSLGAGLNTDTQYF	TGCGCCAGCAGCTTGGGGGCAGGGCTAAACACAGATACGCAGTATTTT
NA	TRBV18	NA	TRBJ2-1	CASSPPSASGIEQFF	TGTGCCAGCTCACCACCTAGCGCCTCTGGGATTGAGCAGTTCTTC
NA	TRBV5-6	once	TRBJ2-1	CVSRWRTPYYNEQFF	TGTGTCAGCAGATGGAGGACTCCATACTACAATGAGCAGTTCTTC
NA	TRBV7-2	NA	TRBJ2-4	CASSLAARDIQYF	TGTGCCAGCAGCTTAGCGGCGAGGGACATTCAGTACTTC
NA	TRBV7-6	few	TRBJ2-7	CASSNRDAYSYEQYF	TGTGCCAGCAGCAACCGGGACGCATACTCCTACGAGCAGTACTTC
NA	TRBV28	NA	TRBJ2-7	CASSPRGQPYEQYF	TGTGCCAGCAGTCCCCGGGGACAACCCTACGAGCAGTACTTC
NA	TRBV4-2	NA	TRBJ2-3	CASSQVAIDTDTQYF	TGTGCCAGCAGCCAAGTAGCTATCGACACAGATACGCAGTATTTT
TRBD2	TRBV15	few	TRBJ2-1	CATSRSGKGHDEQFF	TGTGCCACCAGCAGAAGCGGGAAAGGGCATGATGAGCAGTTCTTC